Detailed here is one T cell receptor (beta chain). TCRdb's copy holds only in-frame clones and misses some; the assay was immunoSEQ multiplex PCR. The top ten clones hold just under 20% of a sample with approximately 9,900 clones, 91% of them seen once. The sample is drawn from a study of control samples from healthy donors and cancer patients. The CDR3 runs 13 residues. The germline CDR1 and CDR2 sequences are MGHRA and YSYEKL. V lost 0 bases, J lost 4 bases, and 6 bases lay in between. Input material: PBMCs. The sequence came from a man in his 60s with colorectal cancer. V usage is TRBV4-1 and J usage is TRBJ1-1; D unresolved. The CDR3 DNA sequence: TGCGCCAGCAGCCAAGAGAGGCGCACTGAAGCTTTCTTT. Amino acid sequence: CASSQERRTEAFF.